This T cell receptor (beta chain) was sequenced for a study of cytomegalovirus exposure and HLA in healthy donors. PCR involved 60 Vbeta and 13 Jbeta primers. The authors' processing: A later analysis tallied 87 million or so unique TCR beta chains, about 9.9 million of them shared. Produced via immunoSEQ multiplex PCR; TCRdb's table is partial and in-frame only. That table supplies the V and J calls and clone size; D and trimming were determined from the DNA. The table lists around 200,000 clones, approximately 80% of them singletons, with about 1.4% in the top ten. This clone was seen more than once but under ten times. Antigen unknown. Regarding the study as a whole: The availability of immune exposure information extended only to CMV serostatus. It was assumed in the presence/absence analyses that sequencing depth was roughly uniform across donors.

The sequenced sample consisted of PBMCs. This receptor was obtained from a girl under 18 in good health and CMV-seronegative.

CDR3 bases: TGCAGCGCCGGAGGAACAGGGAACTATGGCTACACCTTC. It is translated as CSAGGTGNYGYTF. V gene TRBV29-1 combines with J gene TRBJ1-2; TRBD1 is a possible D gene (6 bases). The V gene lost 7 bases and the J gene lost 2 bases, with 14 bases spanning the gap. The CDR3 is made up of 13 amino acids. Per germline, CDR1 SQVTM and CDR2 ANQGSEA. Together with reference TRBV29-1 and TRBJ1-2, the CDR3 gives the full variable domain: SAVISQKPSRDICQRGTSLTIQCQVDSQVTMMFWYRQQPGQSLTLIATANQGSEATYESGFVIDKFPISRPNLTFSTLTVSNMSPEDSSIYLCSAGGTGNYGYTFGSGTRLTVV.